This T cell receptor (beta chain) was observed in a study of cytomegalovirus exposure and HLA in healthy donors. Whole-study findings and limits: When analyzed later, the rates of TCR association showed variation by HLA locus, with DRB1 the most and HLA-C the fewest. As a later analysis showed, a missense DCLRE1C variant was linked to trimming of TCR beta V- and J-genes.

With 60 Vbeta and 13 Jbeta primers, the PCR was carried out. Libraries were prepared by immunoSEQ multiplex PCR; TCRdb keeps only in-frame clonotypes and omits some of them. This table has about 73,000 clones, 65% to 85% appearing once. Comment on this clone: Its antigen is still unknown.

The germline gives CDR1 WSHSY, CDR2 SAAADI. The V and J ends lost 7 bases and 4 bases, in that order; junction bases with no gene match: 3. The CDR3 length is 13 residues. The chain links TRBV10-2 to TRBJ2-7, with 11 bases matching TRBD2. The specimen was PBMCs. The TCR was taken from a man aged 65 to 79 in good health and CMV-seronegative. The CDR3 loop reads CASKTSGTYEQYF. CDR3 DNA: TGCGCCAGCAAGACTAGCGGGACTTACGAGCAGTACTTC.